The 27 T cell receptor beta chains listed next were all sequenced from one sample in a study of CD8+ T cells in alopecia areata. cDNA reverse transcribed from extracted RNA served as the sequencing template. Method: immunoSEQ multiplex PCR; TCRdb's copy keeps in-frame clones and lacks some. Here the sample spans about 30,000 clones, roughly 60% being singletons. Sequencing input: NKG2D-high CD8+ T cells sorted from blood. The origin of the receptors is a human donor with alopecia areata.

This clone was detected only once. This chain connects TRBV5-6 to TRBJ1-2, with D tentatively TRBD1 (5 bases). The germline V and J ends were trimmed by 4 bases and 0 bases, with 10 bases remaining between them. Germline assignment: CDR1 SGHDT and CDR2 YYEEEE. This CDR3 region has 14 residues. The chain's CDR3 is CASSPGTPNYGYTF. CDR3 DNA sequence: TGTGCCAGCAGCCCTGGGACCCCTAACTATGGCTACACCTTC.

The chain carries TRBV5-6 and TRBJ2-2; 9 bases map to TRBD1. V was clipped by 4 bases and J by 6 bases; unmatched bases: 4. The germline gives CDR1 SGHDT, CDR2 YYEEEE. CDR3 length: 14 amino acids. The CDR3 nucleotides are TGTGCCAGCAGCCATGGGACAGGGCCCGGGGAGCTGTTTTTT. This sequence encodes CASSHGTGPGELFF.

The chain uses TRBV19 and TRBJ1-1; D not certain. There are 11 residues in the CDR3. The germline V gene encodes CDR1 LNHDA and CDR2 SQIVND (reference sequence). The V gene lost 5 bases and the J gene lost 5 bases, with 6 bases spanning the gap. The CDR3 protein is CASSGGTEAFF. CDR3 nucleotides: TGTGCCAGTAGTGGAGGGACTGAAGCTTTCTTT. Together with reference TRBV19 and TRBJ1-1, the CDR3 gives the full variable domain: DGGITQSPKYLFRKEGQNVTLSCEQNLNHDAMYWYRQDPGQGLRLIYYSQIVNDFQKGDIAEGYSVSREKKESFPLTVTSAQKNPTAFYLCASSGGTEAFFGQGTRLTVV.

The CDR3 here is CASSLSRGTVGSNYEQYF. The CDR3, as DNA: TGTGCCAGCAGCTTAAGTCGTGGCACAGTGGGTAGCAACTACGAGCAGTACTTC. The V and J genes are TRBV7-8 and TRBJ2-7, with D unclear. V lost 2 bases to trimming and J lost 3 bases, with 23 bases between them. This CDR3 region has 18 residues. Germline V lookup: CDR1 SGHVS, CDR2 FQNEAQ.

This rearrangement joins TRBV6-6 to TRBJ1-1; no clear D gene. The CDR3 is 12 residues long. Germline CDR1 is MNHNY and CDR2 is SVGAGI (reference sequence). The V end lost 4 bases, the J end lost 4 bases, and 7 bases lay between the germline ends. The CDR3 here is CASSLGPTEAFF. CDR3 nucleotides: TGTGCCAGCAGTTTGGGTCCCACTGAAGCTTTCTTT.

This clone was counted between two and nine times. The rearrangement links TRBV30 to TRBJ2-7; no firm D call. The germline V gene encodes CDR1 GTSNPN and CDR2 SVGIG (reference sequence). The V end lost 5 bases, the J end lost 4 bases, and 9 bases lay between the germline ends. This CDR3 region has 11 residues. The chain's CDR3 is CAWAESYEQYF. Written as DNA, the CDR3 is TGTGCCTGGGCGGAATCTTACGAGCAGTACTTC.

The CDR3 bases are TGCAGCACAAAGCCCGGGCTACGCACAGATACGCAGTATTTT. Amino acid sequence: CSTKPGLRTDTQYF. The chain recombines TRBV29-1 with TRBJ2-3, with unresolved D. Trimming removed 8 bases at V and 1 base at J, with 16 bases between. Per the germline V gene, CDR1 is SQVTM and CDR2 is ANQGSEA. The CDR3 sequence is 14 residues long.

This clone has only a few counts. The chain recombines TRBV7-9 with TRBJ2-2; D not resolved. The V end lost 3 bases, the J end lost 6 bases, and 5 bases lay between the germline ends. The CDR3 spans 12 residues. The germline gives CDR1 SEHNR, CDR2 FQNEAQ (reference sequence). CDR3 sequence (DNA): TGTGCCAGCAGCTTTCTTGCCGGGGAGCTGTTTTTT. Encoded protein: CASSFLAGELFF.

The rearrangement joins TRBV6-5 to TRBJ2-5, with TRBD2 identical over 11 bases. The CDR3 sequence is 16 residues long. Germline V gene sequence: CDR1 MNHEY, CDR2 SVGAGI. Trimming took 4 bases from V and 3 from J; bases not matched to a gene: 7. The CDR3 sequence: CASSFPGTSGEETQYF. DNA of the CDR3: TGTGCCAGCAGTTTTCCCGGGACTAGCGGAGAAGAGACCCAGTACTTC.

The chain is built from TRBV7-2 and TRBJ2-3; 14 bases agree with TRBD2. CDR1 SGHTA and CDR2 FQGNSA come from the germline V gene. V shed 5 bases and J 6 bases; nucleotides not matched to a gene: 13. The CDR3 totals 18 residues. Here the CDR3 DNA reads TGTGCCAGCAGCCCCGGGACTAGCGGGGGTTGGTTCCTTGATACGCAGTATTTT. It encodes CASSPGTSGGWFLDTQYF.

V is TRBV19 and J is TRBJ2-1; D is uncertain. Looked up from germline, CDR1 is LNHDA and CDR2 is SQIVND (reference sequence). Trimming pared 1 base from V and 8 bases from J, leaving 9 bases between. The CDR3 has 13 amino acids. CDR3 residues: CASSIGTFDEQFF. In DNA, the CDR3 is TGTGCCAGTAGTATAGGGACGTTCGATGAGCAGTTCTTC.

The chain is built from TRBV4-1 and TRBJ1-5, with D perhaps matching TRBD1 (6 bases). CDR1 and CDR2 from the germline V gene are MGHRA and YSYEKL. The germline V and J ends were trimmed by 0 bases and 4 bases, with 10 bases remaining between them. The CDR3 has 15 amino acids. The CDR3, as DNA: TGCGCCAGCAGCCAAGATACAGGGACGAATCAGCCCCAGCATTTT. Translation gives CASSQDTGTNQPQHF.

The chain links TRBV7-9 to TRBJ1-1; D is unresolved. Germline values: CDR1 SEHNR, CDR2 FQNEAQ (reference sequence). CDR3 length: 15 amino acids. Trimming removed 1 base at V and 3 bases at J, with 12 bases between. This CDR3 is CASSLDVVGYTEAFF. The CDR3 region has the DNA TGTGCCAGCAGCTTAGATGTGGTTGGGTACACTGAAGCTTTCTTT.

This clone came up a few times. The gene calls are TRBV4-3 and TRBJ2-7; D might be TRBD2 (6 bases). Trimming cost V 0 bases and J 2 bases, with 11 bases left between them. Germline CDR1 and CDR2: LGHNA and YSLEER. The CDR3 loop spans 15 amino acids. In DNA form, the CDR3 reads TGCGCCAGCAGCCAAGAGAGGAGGGAGACCTACGAGCAGTACTTC. Translation: CASSQERRETYEQYF.

This clone was recorded a few times. The V gene is TRBV5-4, the J gene TRBJ2-4; D unresolved. Germline V gene data show CDR1 as SGHNT and CDR2 as YYREEE (reference sequence). V was clipped by 3 bases and J by 5 bases, with 6 bases between them. This CDR3 region has 12 residues. The CDR3, as DNA: TGTGCCAGCAGCTCCCCGGAAAACATTCAGTACTTC. Translated: CASSSPENIQYF.

The rearrangement uses TRBV7-8 and TRBJ2-7; TRBD2 matches at 13 bases. Germline V CDR1 and CDR2: SGHVS, FQNEAQ. The CDR3 runs to 18 residues. With 5 bases clipped from V and 0 bases from J, the junction kept 10 bases outside the gene matches. CDR3 protein: CASSRTSGRASSSYEQYF. CDR3 in DNA: TGTGCCAGCAGCAGAACTAGCGGGAGGGCCTCGAGCTCCTACGAGCAGTACTTC.

The V call is TRBV5-4, the J call TRBJ1-4; D unresolved. V gave up 5 bases and J gave up 6 bases, with 5 bases separating them. The CDR3 covers 11 residues. Germline-derived CDR1 and CDR2 are SGHNT and YYREEE (reference sequence). The DNA of the CDR3 is TGTGCCAGCAGTAAAGATGAAAAACTGTTTTTT. This sequence encodes CASSKDEKLFF. Full variable domain (outside the CDR3, taken from reference TRBV5-4 and TRBJ1-4): ETGVTQSPTHLIKTRGQQVTLRCSSQSGHNTVSWYQQALGQGPQFIFQYYREEENGRGNFPPRFSGLQFPNYSSELNVNALELDDSALYLCASSKDEKLFFGSGTQLSVL.

This chain joins TRBV6-5 and TRBJ2-1, with D unclear. Trimming stripped 8 bases from V and 2 bases from J, with 13 bases between. CDR3 size: 14 residues. Germline V lookup: CDR1 MNHEY, CDR2 SVGAGI. This CDR3 is CASQRSPPYNEQFF. The CDR3 DNA sequence: TGTGCCAGCCAACGCAGCCCGCCCTACAATGAGCAGTTCTTC.

The chain employs TRBV28 and TRBJ1-4; a weak D match, TRBD1 (6 bases). V was trimmed by 2 bases and J by 7 bases, leaving 11 bases between them. CDR1 and CDR2 (germline): MDHEN, SYDVKM. There are 14 residues in the CDR3. CDR3 nucleotides: TGTGCCAGCAGTTTACTGTCAGGGGTTGAAAAACTGTTTTTT. As protein: CASSLLSGVEKLFF.

On this clone itself: Germline and junction disagree at one end, which may indicate a read error. The chain has TRBV20-1 and TRBJ2-7, with no clear D. Per the germline V gene, CDR1 is DFQATT and CDR2 is SNEGSKA (reference sequence). The CDR3 sequence is 9 residues long. The CDR3 here is CSARPSPGF. The CDR3 DNA sequence: TGCAGTGCTAGACCCTCCCCGGGCTTC.

The gene calls are TRBV6-5 and TRBJ2-7; maybe TRBD1 (6 bases). V was shortened by 5 bases and J by 0 bases, with 11 bases between the two germline ends. The CDR3 contains 14 residues. CDR1 MNHEY and CDR2 SVGAGI come from the germline V gene. The CDR3, as DNA: TGTGCCAGCAGTGGGGAACAGGGCTCCTACGAGCAGTACTTC. This sequence encodes CASSGEQGSYEQYF.

V usage is TRBV11-2 and J usage is TRBJ2-3; D is uncertain. The germline V gene encodes CDR1 SGHAT and CDR2 FQNNGV. Trimming removed 5 bases at V and 2 bases at J, with 11 bases between. The CDR3 totals 14 residues. The CDR3 DNA reads TGTGCCAGCAGCGTCGTTGTCACCACAGATACGCAGTATTTT. This sequence encodes CASSVVVTTDTQYF.

This clone was seen once. The chain joins TRBV11-2 to TRBJ2-5, with D unclear. Germline CDR1 SGHAT, CDR2 FQNNGV. The CDR3 has 12 amino acids. V lost 0 bases to trimming and J lost 10 bases, with 9 bases between them. CDR3 loop: CASSLEGSSQYF. The CDR3 DNA is TGTGCCAGCAGCTTAGAGGGCTCTAGCCAGTACTTC.

V usage is TRBV6-5 and J usage is TRBJ2-4; D perhaps matches TRBD1 (6 bases). Trimming cost V 4 bases and J 6 bases, with 16 bases left between them. CDR1 MNHEY and CDR2 SVGAGI come from the germline V gene. CDR3 length: 15 residues. CDR3 protein: CASSSNPGTPNIQYF. Written as DNA, the CDR3 is TGTGCCAGCAGTTCCAATCCCGGGACACCAAACATTCAGTACTTC.

The chain has TRBV28 and TRBJ1-2; D is ambiguous. Looked up from germline, CDR1 is MDHEN and CDR2 is SYDVKM. Trimming shortened V by 5 bases and J by 7 bases, and 8 bases separated the two germline ends. CDR3 length: 11 residues. The CDR3 region has the DNA TGTGCCAGCAGTAGTAGACTTGGCTACACCTTC. Its translation is CASSSRLGYTF.

This chain uses TRBV30 with TRBJ2-7; D perhaps matches TRBD1 (6 bases). Trimming cost V 5 bases and J 0 bases, with 14 bases left between them. Germline assignment: CDR1 GTSNPN and CDR2 SVGIG (reference sequence). The CDR3 consists of 14 residues. The CDR3 DNA follows: TGTGCCTGGGGGGGCCCCTCTTCCTCCTACGAGCAGTACTTC. Encoded protein: CAWGGPSSSYEQYF. Full variable domain (missing parts from reference TRBV30 and TRBJ2-7): SQTIHQWPATLVQPVGSPLSLECTVEGTSNPNLYWYRQAAGRGLQLLFYSVGIGQISSEVPQNLSASRPQDRQFILSSKKLLLSDSGFYLCAWGGPSSSYEQYFGPGTRLTVT.

In its sample, this clone was seen a few times. The V and J genes are TRBV9 and TRBJ2-4; D not certain. Deletions cut 4 bases from V and 0 bases from J, with 11 bases between. CDR3 length equals 15 residues. Per the germline V gene, CDR1 is SGDLS and CDR2 is YYNGEE. In nucleotides, the CDR3 is TGTGCCAGCAGCATCGAGCGTAGAGCCAAAAACATTCAGTACTTC. It encodes CASSIERRAKNIQYF.